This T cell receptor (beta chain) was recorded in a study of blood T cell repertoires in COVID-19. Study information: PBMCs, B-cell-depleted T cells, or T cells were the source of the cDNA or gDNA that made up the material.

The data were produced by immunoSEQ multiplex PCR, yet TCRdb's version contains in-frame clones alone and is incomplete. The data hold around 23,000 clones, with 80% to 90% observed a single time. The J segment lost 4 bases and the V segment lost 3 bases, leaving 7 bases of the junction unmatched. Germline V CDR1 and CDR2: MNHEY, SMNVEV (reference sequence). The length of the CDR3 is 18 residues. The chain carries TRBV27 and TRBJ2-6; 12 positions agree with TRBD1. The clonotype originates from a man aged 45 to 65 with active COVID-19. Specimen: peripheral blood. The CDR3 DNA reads TGTGCCAGCAGTTTCGCGGGACAGGGGGCTTCCGGGGCCAACGTCCTGACTTTC. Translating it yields CASSFAGQGASGANVLTF.